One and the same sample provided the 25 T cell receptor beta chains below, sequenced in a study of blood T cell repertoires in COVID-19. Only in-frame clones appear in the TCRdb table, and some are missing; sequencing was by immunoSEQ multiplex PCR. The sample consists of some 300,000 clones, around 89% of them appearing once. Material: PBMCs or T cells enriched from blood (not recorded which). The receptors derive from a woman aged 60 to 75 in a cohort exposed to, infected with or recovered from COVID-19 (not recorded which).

The CDR3, as DNA: TGTGCCAGCAGCCGAGACCGTTACGAGCAGTACTTC. Translated, it gives CASSRDRYEQYF. The J gene is TRBJ2-7, the V gene TRBV3-1 (or the pseudogene TRBV3-2); D is undetermined. Trimming removed 4 bases from V and 4 bases from J, with 8 bases in between. There are 12 residues in the CDR3. Germline V gene data show CDR1 as LGHDT and CDR2 as YNNKEL (reference sequence).

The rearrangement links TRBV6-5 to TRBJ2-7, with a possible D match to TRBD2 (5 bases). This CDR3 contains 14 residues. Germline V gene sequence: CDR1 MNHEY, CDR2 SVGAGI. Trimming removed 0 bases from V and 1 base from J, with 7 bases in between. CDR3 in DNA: TGTGCCAGCAGTTACTCGGGGAGATCCTACGAGCAGTACTTC. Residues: CASSYSGRSYEQYF.

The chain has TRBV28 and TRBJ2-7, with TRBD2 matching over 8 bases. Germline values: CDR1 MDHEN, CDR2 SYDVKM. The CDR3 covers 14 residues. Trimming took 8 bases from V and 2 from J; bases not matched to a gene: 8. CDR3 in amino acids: CASRIGGDAYEQYF. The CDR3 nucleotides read TGTGCCAGCCGTATCGGGGGGGACGCCTACGAGCAGTACTTC.

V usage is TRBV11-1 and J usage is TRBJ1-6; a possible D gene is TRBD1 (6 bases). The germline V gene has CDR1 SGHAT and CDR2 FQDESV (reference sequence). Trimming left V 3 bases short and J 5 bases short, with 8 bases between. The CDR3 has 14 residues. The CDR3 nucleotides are TGTGCCAGCAGCTTGGACAGCCATAATTCACCCCTCCACTTT. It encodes CASSLDSHNSPLHF.

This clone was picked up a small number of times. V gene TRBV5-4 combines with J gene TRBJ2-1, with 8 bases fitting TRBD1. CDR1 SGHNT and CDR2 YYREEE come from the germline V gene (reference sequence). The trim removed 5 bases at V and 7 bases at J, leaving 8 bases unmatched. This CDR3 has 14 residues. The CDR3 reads CASRTQGAPNEQFF. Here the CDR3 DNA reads TGTGCCAGCAGAACGCAGGGGGCGCCGAATGAGCAGTTCTTC.

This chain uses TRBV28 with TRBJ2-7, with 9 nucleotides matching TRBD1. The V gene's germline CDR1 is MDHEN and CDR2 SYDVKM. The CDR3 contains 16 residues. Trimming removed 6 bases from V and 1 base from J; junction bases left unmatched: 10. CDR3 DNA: TGTGCCAGCAGGGACTCGGGACAGGGTCTATCCTACGAGCAGTACTTC. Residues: CASRDSGQGLSYEQYF.

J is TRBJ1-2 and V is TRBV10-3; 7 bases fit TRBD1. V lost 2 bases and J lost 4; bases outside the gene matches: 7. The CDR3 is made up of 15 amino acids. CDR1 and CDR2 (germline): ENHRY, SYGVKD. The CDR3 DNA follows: TGTGCCATCAGTGAGCCCCGGACAGGATCCTATGGCTACACCTTC. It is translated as CAISEPRTGSYGYTF.

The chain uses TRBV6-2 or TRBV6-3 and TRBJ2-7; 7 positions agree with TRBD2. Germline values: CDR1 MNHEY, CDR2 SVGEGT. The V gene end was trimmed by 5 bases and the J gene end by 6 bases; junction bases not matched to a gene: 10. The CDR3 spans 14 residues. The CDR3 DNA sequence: TGTGCCAGCAGTCGCCGGACTAGAGCGTCCGAGCAGTACTTC. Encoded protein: CASSRRTRASEQYF.

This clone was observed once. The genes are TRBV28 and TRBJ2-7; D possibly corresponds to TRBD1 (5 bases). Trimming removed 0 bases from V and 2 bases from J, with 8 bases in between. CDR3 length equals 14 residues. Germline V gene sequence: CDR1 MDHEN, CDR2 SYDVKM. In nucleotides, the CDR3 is TGTGCCAGCAGTTTATGGAAGGGGCCCTACGAGCAGTACTTC. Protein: CASSLWKGPYEQYF.

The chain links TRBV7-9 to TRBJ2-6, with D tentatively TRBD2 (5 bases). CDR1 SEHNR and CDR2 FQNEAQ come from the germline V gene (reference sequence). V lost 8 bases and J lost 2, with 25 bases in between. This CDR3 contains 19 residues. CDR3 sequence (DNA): TGTGCCAGCCATAACTCCGAGGGAGTCTATCGCACTGGGGCCAACGTCCTGACTTTC. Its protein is CASHNSEGVYRTGANVLTF. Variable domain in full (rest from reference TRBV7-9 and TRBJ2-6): DTGVSQNPRHKITKRGQNVTFRCDPISEHNRLYWYRQTLGQGPEFLTYFQNEAQLEKSRLLSDRFSAERPKGSFSTLEIQRTEQGDSAMYLCASHNSEGVYRTGANVLTFGAGSRLTVL.

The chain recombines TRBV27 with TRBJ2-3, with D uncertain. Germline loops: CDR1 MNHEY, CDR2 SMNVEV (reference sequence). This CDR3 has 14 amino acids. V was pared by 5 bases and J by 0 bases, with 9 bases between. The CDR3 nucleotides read TGTGCCAGCAGTGCCCCAGGAAGCACAGATACGCAGTATTTT. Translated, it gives CASSAPGSTDTQYF.

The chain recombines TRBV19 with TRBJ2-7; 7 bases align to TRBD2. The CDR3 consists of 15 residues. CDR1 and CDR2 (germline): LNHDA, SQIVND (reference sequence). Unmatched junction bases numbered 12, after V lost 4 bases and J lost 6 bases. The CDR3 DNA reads TGTGCCAGTAGTAGTAAGGGAGGGTGGTTTGGCGAGCAGTACTTC. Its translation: CASSSKGGWFGEQYF.

This chain's CDR3 is CASSYQPTSGPYEQYF. The CDR3 nucleotides are TGTGCCAGCAGTTACCAGCCGACTAGCGGACCCTACGAGCAGTACTTC. The chain recombines TRBV6-5 with TRBJ2-7; 9 bases match TRBD2. Germline CDR1 is MNHEY and CDR2 is SVGAGI. V lost 2 bases to trimming and J lost 2 bases; unmatched junction nucleotides: 7. This CDR3 has 16 amino acids.

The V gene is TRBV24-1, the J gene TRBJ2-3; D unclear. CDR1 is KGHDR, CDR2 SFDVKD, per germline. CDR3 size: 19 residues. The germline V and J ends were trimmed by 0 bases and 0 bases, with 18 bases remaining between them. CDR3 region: CATSDLPPGRPTSTDTQYF. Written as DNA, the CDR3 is TGTGCCACCAGTGATTTGCCACCTGGCAGGCCCACTAGCACAGATACGCAGTATTTT.

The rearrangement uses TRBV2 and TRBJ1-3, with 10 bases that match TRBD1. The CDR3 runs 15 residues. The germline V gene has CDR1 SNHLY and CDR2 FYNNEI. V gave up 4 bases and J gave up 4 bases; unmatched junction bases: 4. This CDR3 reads CASSGDRGRGNTIYF. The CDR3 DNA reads TGTGCCAGCAGTGGCGACAGGGGGCGAGGAAACACCATATATTTT. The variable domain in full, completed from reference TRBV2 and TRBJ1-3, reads EPEVTQTPSHQVTQMGQEVILRCVPISNHLYFYWYRQILGQKVEFLVSFYNNEISEKSEIFDDQFSVERPDGSNFTLKIRSTKLEDSAMYFCASSGDRGRGNTIYFGEGSWLTVV.

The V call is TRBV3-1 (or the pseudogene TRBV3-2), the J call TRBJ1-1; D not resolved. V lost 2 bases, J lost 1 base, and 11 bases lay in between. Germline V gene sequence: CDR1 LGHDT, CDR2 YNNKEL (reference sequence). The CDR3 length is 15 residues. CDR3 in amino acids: CASSQPSGRNTEAFF. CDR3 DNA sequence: TGTGCCAGCAGCCAACCAAGCGGGAGGAACACTGAAGCTTTCTTT.

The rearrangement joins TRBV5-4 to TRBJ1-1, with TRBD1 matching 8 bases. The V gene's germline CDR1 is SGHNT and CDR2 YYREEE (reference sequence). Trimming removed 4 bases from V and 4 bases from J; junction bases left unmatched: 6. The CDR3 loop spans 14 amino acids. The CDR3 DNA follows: TGTGCCAGCAGCGCGGACAGGGAGGTCACTGAAGCTTTCTTT. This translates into CASSADREVTEAFF. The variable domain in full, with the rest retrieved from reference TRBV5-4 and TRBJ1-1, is ETGVTQSPTHLIKTRGQQVTLRCSSQSGHNTVSWYQQALGQGPQFIFQYYREEENGRGNFPPRFSGLQFPNYSSELNVNALELDDSALYLCASSADREVTEAFFGQGTRLTVV.

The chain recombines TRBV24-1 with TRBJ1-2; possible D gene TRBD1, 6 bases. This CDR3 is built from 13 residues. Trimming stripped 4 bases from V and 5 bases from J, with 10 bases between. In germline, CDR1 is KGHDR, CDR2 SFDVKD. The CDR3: CATSENQGYGYTF. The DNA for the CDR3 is TGTGCCACCAGTGAGAATCAGGGGTATGGCTACACCTTC.

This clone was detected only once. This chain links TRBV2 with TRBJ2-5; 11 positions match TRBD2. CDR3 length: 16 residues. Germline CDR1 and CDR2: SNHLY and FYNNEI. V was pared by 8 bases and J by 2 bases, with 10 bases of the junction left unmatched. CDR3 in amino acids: CASQNQGLAEQETQYF. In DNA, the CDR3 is TGTGCCAGCCAGAACCAGGGACTAGCGGAACAAGAGACCCAGTACTTC.

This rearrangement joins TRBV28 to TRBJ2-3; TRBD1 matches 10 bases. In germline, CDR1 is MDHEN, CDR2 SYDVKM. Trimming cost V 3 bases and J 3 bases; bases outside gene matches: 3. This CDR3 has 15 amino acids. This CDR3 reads CASSFGDRGTDTQYF. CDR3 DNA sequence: TGTGCCAGCAGTTTCGGGGACAGGGGAACAGATACGCAGTATTTT.

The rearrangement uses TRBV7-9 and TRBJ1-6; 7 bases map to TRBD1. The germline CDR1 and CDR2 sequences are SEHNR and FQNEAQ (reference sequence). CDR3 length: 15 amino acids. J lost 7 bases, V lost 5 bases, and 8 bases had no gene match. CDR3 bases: TGTGCCAGCAGCACTGGACAGGTGAAGAATTCACCCCTCCACTTT. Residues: CASSTGQVKNSPLHF.

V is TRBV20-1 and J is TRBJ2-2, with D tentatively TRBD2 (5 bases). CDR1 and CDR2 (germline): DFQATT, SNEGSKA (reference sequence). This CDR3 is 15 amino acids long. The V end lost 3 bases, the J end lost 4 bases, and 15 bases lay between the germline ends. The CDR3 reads CSASLEALGTGELFF. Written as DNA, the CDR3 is TGCAGTGCTAGTTTGGAGGCTCTGGGCACCGGGGAGCTGTTTTTT.

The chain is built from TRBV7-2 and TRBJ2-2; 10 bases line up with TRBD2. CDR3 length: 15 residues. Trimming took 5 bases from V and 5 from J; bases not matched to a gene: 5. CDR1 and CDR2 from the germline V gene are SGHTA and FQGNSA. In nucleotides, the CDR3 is TGTGCCAGCAGCAAAGCGGGAGGGGAGACCGGGGAGCTGTTTTTT. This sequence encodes CASSKAGGETGELFF. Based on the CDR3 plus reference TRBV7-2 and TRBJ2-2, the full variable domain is GAGVSQSPSNKVTEKGKDVELRCDPISGHTALYWYRQSLGQGLEFLIYFQGNSAPDKSGLPSDRFSAERTGGSVSTLTIQRTQQEDSAVYLCASSKAGGETGELFFGEGSRLTVL.

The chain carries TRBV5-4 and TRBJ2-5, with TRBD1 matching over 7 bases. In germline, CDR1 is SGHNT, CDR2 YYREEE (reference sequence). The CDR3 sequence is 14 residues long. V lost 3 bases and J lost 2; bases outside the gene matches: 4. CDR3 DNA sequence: TGTGCCAGCAGCTCGGGACAGACACAAGAGACCCAGTACTTC. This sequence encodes CASSSGQTQETQYF.

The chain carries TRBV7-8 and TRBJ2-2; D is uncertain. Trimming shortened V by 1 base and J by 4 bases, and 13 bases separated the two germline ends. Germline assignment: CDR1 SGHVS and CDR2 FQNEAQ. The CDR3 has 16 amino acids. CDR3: CASSLDMAGVTGELFF. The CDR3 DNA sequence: TGTGCCAGCAGCTTAGACATGGCCGGAGTCACCGGGGAGCTGTTTTTT.